These 12 T cell receptor beta chains were sequenced from one sample in a study of T cell repertoires in cytomegalovirus infection. MiXCR, applied by TCRdb to the reads, yields one record per CDR3 protein. Here the sample spans some 350,000 distinct CDR3 sequences, approximately 32% being singletons. For these receptors, no antigen is known. The sample was cultured PBMCs, taken from culture after CMV antigen stimulation. These receptors were taken from a human donor in good health (CMV status not recorded). Some clones in this sample may be carry-over from other donors' samples.

This clonotype has more than one count but fewer than ten. J is TRBJ2-1 and V is TRBV5-1, with D uncertain. This CDR3 is 18 amino acids long. From germline, CDR1 is SGHRS and CDR2 YFSETQ. V shed 0 bases and J shed 0 bases, with 16 bases lying between them. The chain's CDR3 is CASSLVSGSLSSYNEQFF. The CDR3 region has the DNA TGCGCCAGCAGCTTGGTCTCCGGATCCCTAAGCTCCTACAATGAGCAGTTCTTC.

This clonotype came up a few times. CDR3 loop: CASTRPAGRPPYGYTF. The CDR3 DNA reads TGTGCCAGCACCCGCCCCGCGGGACGGCCTCCCTATGGCTACACCTTC. The V and J genes are TRBV7-9 and TRBJ1-2, with D perhaps matching TRBD1 (5 bases). Germline V CDR1 and CDR2: SEHNR, FQNEAQ (reference sequence). V lost 7 bases and J lost 4, with 22 bases in between. CDR3 size: 16 residues.

This clonotype was seen only a few times. This chain uses TRBV6-1 with TRBJ1-6, with D perhaps TRBD1 (5 bases). The length of the CDR3 is 15 residues. The germline CDR1 and CDR2 sequences are MNHNS and SASEGT. V lost 10 bases, J lost 6 bases, and 19 bases lay in between. The CDR3 protein is CATRDGPLSNSPLHF. The CDR3 DNA sequence: TGTGCCACCCGGGACGGACCACTCAGTAATTCACCCCTCCACTTT.

This chain connects TRBV10-3 to TRBJ1-2; 7 bases are a match to TRBD1. Unmatched junction bases numbered 11, after V lost 6 bases and J lost 1 base. Germline CDR1 reads ENHRY; CDR2 reads SYGVKD. The length of the CDR3 is 16 residues. CDR3 amino acids: CAIRRQGTNSNYGYTF. In DNA form, the CDR3 reads TGTGCCATCAGGCGACAGGGAACGAACAGTAACTATGGCTACACCTTC.

This clonotype was recorded a few times. The chain combines TRBV19 with TRBJ2-5, with 10 bases aligning to TRBD1. V trimming: 3 bases; J trimming: 3 bases; junction bases outside the gene matches: 4. This CDR3 comprises 15 residues. Germline loops: CDR1 LNHDA, CDR2 SQIVND (reference sequence). CDR3 sequence reads: CASSIGQGEEETQYF. Written as DNA, the CDR3 is TGTGCCAGTAGTATCGGACAGGGGGAAGAAGAGACCCAGTACTTC.

This clonotype was seen more than once but under ten times. This chain links TRBV20-1 with TRBJ1-6; 11 bases are a match to TRBD1. Germline lookup yields CDR1 DFQATT and CDR2 SNEGSKA (reference sequence). The CDR3 is made up of 16 amino acids. Trimming removed 5 bases from V and 9 bases from J; junction bases left unmatched: 12. This CDR3 is CSASRDRGVGSSPLHF. The CDR3 DNA reads TGCAGTGCTTCCCGGGACAGGGGGGTCGGAAGTTCACCCCTCCACTTT.

V gene TRBV7-8 combines with J gene TRBJ1-2, with D maybe TRBD1 (6 bases). Deletions cut 4 bases from V and 4 bases from J, with 13 bases between. The germline CDR1 and CDR2 sequences are SGHVS and FQNEAQ. The CDR3 length is 14 residues. CDR3 protein: CASSSGTTGYGYTF. In DNA, the CDR3 is TGTGCCAGCAGCTCAGGGACAACCGGCTATGGCTACACCTTC.

The table lists this clonotype with a few counts. The chain couples TRBV4-1 to TRBJ2-7, with 8 positions matching TRBD1. Germline trimming cut 0 bases from V and 5 bases from J; bases unmatched to any gene: 6. CDR1 and CDR2 from the germline V gene are MGHRA and YSYEKL. The CDR3 loop spans 15 amino acids. The CDR3 nucleotides read TGCGCCAGCAGCCAAGAGAGGGACAGGCGGGACGAGCAGTACTTC. It yields the protein CASSQERDRRDEQYF.

This clonotype showed up just once. This rearrangement joins TRBV7-9 to TRBJ1-1; 7 bases are a match to TRBD1. V shed 1 base, J shed 5 bases, and the junction held 10 bases outside the gene matches. This CDR3 is 16 amino acids long. The germline CDR1 and CDR2 sequences are SEHNR and FQNEAQ (reference sequence). The CDR3 reads CASSLVNTRGRTEAFF. The CDR3 DNA reads TGTGCCAGCAGCTTAGTTAATACTAGGGGGCGGACTGAAGCTTTCTTT.

The genes are TRBV5-1 and TRBJ2-3; D is unclear. The germline CDR1 and CDR2 sequences are SGHRS and YFSETQ. Deletions cut 4 bases from V and 0 bases from J, with 15 bases between. The CDR3 sequence is 16 residues long. CDR3 amino acids: CASSPPTDASTDTQYF. The CDR3 region has the DNA TGCGCCAGCAGCCCTCCGACGGATGCTAGCACAGATACGCAGTATTTT.

This clonotype was found a few times. As DNA, the CDR3 is TGCAGCGTTCCCGGGACAGACTTATACACTGAAGCTTTCTTT. This translates into CSVPGTDLYTEAFF. The chain is built from TRBV29-1 and TRBJ1-1, with 7 nucleotides matching TRBD1. Germline V lookup: CDR1 SQVTM, CDR2 ANQGSEA. This CDR3 has 14 amino acids. Trimming at V came to 5 bases and at J to 3 bases, leaving 9 bases not matched to a gene.

The chain joins TRBV19 to TRBJ2-5, with TRBD2 identical over 7 bases. The V gene end was trimmed by 7 bases and the J gene end by 1 base; junction bases not matched to a gene: 15. The CDR3 consists of 17 residues. Germline assignment: CDR1 LNHDA and CDR2 SQIVND (reference sequence). The DNA for the CDR3 is TGTGCCAGTACCAAAAGGTCGGGGAGGGCCTCCCAAGAGACCCAGTACTTC. Amino acids: CASTKRSGRASQETQYF.